Each of the 11 T cell receptor beta chains below was sequenced from the same sample in a study of OX40 agonist ivuxolimab in advanced cancers. Library preparation was by the immunoSEQ multiplex PCR assay. In TCRdb, the immuneACCESS table is reduced to in-frame sequences with V and J assigned. These tables do not hold every clone; where another copy was compared, an unresolved V gene accounts for under half, and the others remain unexplained. In all, the sample holds about 70,000 clones, and about nine tenths of those were seen once. 2.8% of the sample is taken by the ten largest. The sequencing here drew on CD4+ or CD8+ T cells sorted from blood, taken in a trial of the OX40 agonist ivuxolimab. The source of these receptors is an adult with an advanced solid tumor such as melanoma, head and neck, liver or kidney cancer.

The V call is TRBV4-1, the J call TRBJ1-1; TRBD1 matches 9 bases. The CDR3 is 15 residues long. Germline V gene lookup returns CDR1 MGHRA and CDR2 YSYEKL. V lost 4 bases, J lost 4 bases, and 7 bases stayed unmatched. This CDR3 reads CASSRGQGLSTEAFF. The DNA for the CDR3 is TGCGCCAGCAGCCGGGGACAGGGCTTGAGCACTGAAGCTTTCTTT.

This rearrangement joins TRBV5-6 to TRBJ2-2, with TRBD2 identical over 13 bases. CDR1 is SGHDT and CDR2 is YYEEEE in the germline V gene. The V gene end was trimmed by 4 bases and the J gene end by 8 bases; junction bases not matched to a gene: 14. The CDR3 consists of 18 residues. The DNA of the CDR3 is TGTGCCAGCAGCCCCACTAGCGGGGGGGCCGGTCTCCCGGGGGAGCTGTTTTTT. Encoded protein: CASSPTSGGAGLPGELFF.

The chain employs TRBV29-1 and TRBJ1-2; D call uncertain. The germline V gene has CDR1 SQVTM and CDR2 ANQGSEA. The CDR3 runs to 10 residues. Trimming stripped 3 bases from V and 13 bases from J, with 12 bases between. The chain's CDR3 is CSVDSRPSTF. CDR3 nucleotides: TGCAGCGTTGACTCCCGGCCGAGCACCTTC.

This rearrangement joins TRBV28 to TRBJ1-2, with a weak D call TRBD1 (5 bases). The CDR3 consists of 11 residues. Trimming took 8 bases from V and 10 from J, leaving 14 bases between them. In germline, CDR1 is MDHEN, CDR2 SYDVKM. The CDR3 DNA is TGTGCCAGCCGGACACAGCGACTCTACACCTTC. As protein: CASRTQRLYTF.

CDR3 sequence (DNA): TGTGCCAGCACCCCGGGCCCAACTAATGAAAAACTGTTTTTT. It translates to CASTPGPTNEKLFF. This chain connects TRBV9 to TRBJ1-4; D gene uncertain. This CDR3 region has 14 residues. Per the germline V gene, CDR1 is SGDLS and CDR2 is YYNGEE. V was shortened by 6 bases and J by 0 bases, with 9 bases between the two germline ends.

Only one count was recorded for this clone. In nucleotides, the CDR3 is TGCAGCGTTGTCAGCCGTGAAAAACTGTTTTTT. Protein sequence: CSVVSREKLFF. The chain employs TRBV29-1 and TRBJ1-4; no clear D. The CDR3 sequence is 11 residues long. The germline CDR1 and CDR2 sequences are SQVTM and ANQGSEA. The V and J ends lost 4 bases and 7 bases respectively, with 7 bases between them.

This chain links TRBV2 with TRBJ1-2; the D is unclear. Germline V gene lookup returns CDR1 SNHLY and CDR2 FYNNEI. CDR3 length: 13 residues. V was trimmed by 7 bases and J by 3 bases, leaving 12 bases between them. The CDR3 DNA sequence: TGTGCCAGCATTAGCGAAACGTACTATGGCTACACCTTC. Translation: CASISETYYGYTF.

The J gene is TRBJ2-7, the V gene TRBV30; D remains ambiguous. Trimming left V 0 bases short and J 2 bases short, with 11 bases between. This CDR3 has 14 residues. Germline CDR1 and CDR2: GTSNPN and SVGIG (reference sequence). In DNA, the CDR3 is TGTGCCTGGAGTGTATGGCCCGGAGCCTACGAGCAGTACTTC. This gives the protein CAWSVWPGAYEQYF.

This chain links TRBV6-6 with TRBJ2-3, with 7 bases that match TRBD1. The V and J ends lost 6 bases and 0 bases, in that order; junction bases with no gene match: 6. The CDR3 loop spans 15 amino acids. The germline V gene has CDR1 MNHNY and CDR2 SVGAGI (reference sequence). For the CDR3, the DNA is TGTGCCAGCAGCCTGGGACAGCCTAGCACAGATACGCAGTATTTT. Amino acids: CASSLGQPSTDTQYF.

The J gene is TRBJ2-1, the V gene TRBV7-2, with D uncertain. Germline-derived CDR1 and CDR2 are SGHTA and FQGNSA. The germline V and J ends were trimmed by 4 bases and 9 bases, with 13 bases remaining between them. This CDR3 region has 13 residues. CDR3 region: CASSSLTVPEQFF. The DNA of the CDR3 is TGTGCCAGCAGCTCCTTGACCGTCCCTGAGCAGTTCTTC.

The chain links TRBV6-5 to TRBJ2-7; the match to TRBD2 covers 7 bases. V lost 6 bases to trimming and J lost 4 bases; unmatched junction nucleotides: 9. The CDR3 length is 14 residues. In germline, CDR1 is MNHEY, CDR2 SVGAGI. The CDR3 DNA follows: TGTGCCAGCAGATTAACGGGCGGGGGATACGAGCAGTACTTC. It is translated as CASRLTGGGYEQYF.